Below, 32 T cell receptor beta chains from the same sample are listed, as sequenced in a study of cytomegalovirus exposure and HLA in healthy donors. PCR amplification relied on 60 Vbeta primers (plus 13 Jbeta primers). Sequencing used immunoSEQ multiplex PCR; TCRdb keeps in-frame clones, though not all of them. Of around 190,000 clones listed, 86% are singletons. Sequenced material: PBMCs. All receptors come from a woman aged 25-40 years in good health and CMV-seronegative.

This rearrangement joins TRBV28 to TRBJ2-3; 9 bases line up with TRBD1. Germline V gene sequence: CDR1 MDHEN, CDR2 SYDVKM. The CDR3 has 14 amino acids. V dropped 5 bases and J dropped 1; count of bases not matched to a gene: 1. In DNA, the CDR3 is TGTGCCAGCAGTAGGGACAGGGGCACAGATACGCAGTATTTT. It is translated as CASSRDRGTDTQYF.

V gene TRBV9 combines with J gene TRBJ2-3; D is uncertain. V lost 4 bases to trimming and J lost 2 bases, with 8 bases between them. CDR1 is SGDLS, CDR2 YYNGEE, per germline. The CDR3 loop spans 13 amino acids. CDR3 region: CASSLTPTDTQYF. The CDR3 bases are TGTGCCAGCAGCTTGACACCCACAGATACGCAGTATTTT.

This clone has just one count. V gene TRBV28 combines with J gene TRBJ1-1; D unclear. Germline V gene lookup returns CDR1 MDHEN and CDR2 SYDVKM. The CDR3 has 13 amino acids. Trimming took 9 bases from V and 0 from J, leaving 11 bases between them. The CDR3 region is CASKLSMNTEAFF. In DNA, the CDR3 is TGTGCCAGTAAGCTAAGCATGAACACTGAAGCTTTCTTT.

This chain connects TRBV2 to TRBJ2-7, with D perhaps matching TRBD1 (5 bases). Trimming left V 7 bases short and J 3 bases short, with 16 bases between. This CDR3 spans 14 amino acids. From germline, CDR1 is SNHLY and CDR2 FYNNEI. The CDR3 DNA sequence: TGTGCCAGCACTATTCTTGCAGGGAACTACGAGCAGTACTTC. Its protein product is CASTILAGNYEQYF.

The chain employs TRBV7-9 and TRBJ2-2; unclear D gene. Trimming removed 3 bases at V and 1 base at J, with 9 bases between. CDR1 is SEHNR, CDR2 FQNEAQ, per germline (reference sequence). CDR3 length equals 15 residues. The CDR3 DNA reads TGTGCCAGCAGCTTGAGAATCGTGAACACCGGGGAGCTGTTTTTT. Amino acids: CASSLRIVNTGELFF.

This chain links TRBV12-5 with TRBJ1-5; a weak D match, TRBD1 (6 bases). The CDR3 is 13 residues long. Germline values: CDR1 LGHNT, CDR2 FRNRAP. V lost 9 bases to trimming and J lost 6 bases, with 15 bases between them. The CDR3 DNA sequence: TGTGCTAGCCCTGTATCAGGGGCTCAGCCCCAGCATTTT. Translating gives CASPVSGAQPQHF.

The rearrangement uses TRBV6-5 and TRBJ2-7, with a possible D match to TRBD2 (6 bases). Trimming shortened V by 6 bases and J by 7 bases, and 19 bases separated the two germline ends. CDR1 and CDR2 (germline): MNHEY, SVGAGI. The CDR3 contains 14 residues. The CDR3 DNA is TGTGCCAGCAGCCCCCGGGACTCGGGCGGGGAGCAGTACTTC. It translates to CASSPRDSGGEQYF.

Remarks on this clone: The sample has other DNA sequences that encode this CDR3 too. The chain employs TRBV5-1 and TRBJ2-1; 9 positions agree with TRBD2. The CDR3 contains 15 residues. V lost 0 bases, J lost 4 bases, and 2 bases stayed unmatched. Germline V lookup: CDR1 SGHRS, CDR2 YFSETQ. The CDR3 DNA is TGCGCCAGCAGCTTGGTGACTAGCGGATACAATGAGCAGTTCTTC. This gives the protein CASSLVTSGYNEQFF.

The rearrangement uses TRBV2 and TRBJ2-7, with D possibly matching TRBD1 (6 bases). CDR1 SNHLY and CDR2 FYNNEI come from the germline V gene. Between the trimmed V and J ends, which lost 3 bases and 5 bases, there was a span of 14 bases. The CDR3 spans 14 residues. In DNA, the CDR3 is TGTGCCAGCAGTGATCACAGGGTGGTCGACGAGCAGTACTTC. Amino acids: CASSDHRVVDEQYF. Using reference TRBV2 and TRBJ2-7 for the parts outside the CDR3, the full variable domain is EPEVTQTPSHQVTQMGQEVILRCVPISNHLYFYWYRQILGQKVEFLVSFYNNEISEKSEIFDDQFSVERPDGSNFTLKIRSTKLEDSAMYFCASSDHRVVDEQYFGPGTRLTVT.

The chain recombines TRBV7-6 with TRBJ1-2; D is unclear. V gave up 1 base and J gave up 4 bases, with 16 bases separating them. The germline CDR1 and CDR2 sequences are SGHVS and FNYEAQ. CDR3 length equals 16 residues. CDR3 sequence: CASSLGQVRDGYGYTF. The CDR3 bases are TGTGCCAGCAGCTTAGGTCAGGTGAGGGATGGCTATGGCTACACCTTC.

Details on this clone: A junction end diverges from the germline sequence, so it may reflect a read error. This chain links TRBV7-8 with TRBJ2-3; the D is unclear. Germline-derived CDR1 and CDR2 are SGHVS and FQNEAQ. The CDR3 loop spans 12 amino acids. CDR3 in DNA: TGTGCCAGCAGCTTGAGTCCGGCCCCGAGGAATTTT. Translation: CASSLSPAPRNF.

J is TRBJ2-3 and V is TRBV28; tentative D call: TRBD1 (6 bases). CDR1 MDHEN and CDR2 SYDVKM come from the germline V gene. This CDR3 is 15 amino acids long. V was cut by 8 bases and J by 1 base, with 16 bases left in between. This chain's CDR3 is CASHTTRGGTDTQYF. CDR3 nucleotide sequence: TGTGCCAGCCACACGACCAGGGGTGGCACAGATACGCAGTATTTT.

The J gene is TRBJ2-7, the V gene TRBV7-3; maybe TRBD2 (5 bases). Germline CDR1 is SGHTA and CDR2 is FQGTGA. The CDR3 contains 16 residues. V lost 0 bases and J 3 bases, leaving 15 bases between the germline ends. The CDR3, as DNA: TGTGCCAGCAGCTTAACCGGGCGGGTTGGGATCTACGAGCAGTACTTC. Encoded protein: CASSLTGRVGIYEQYF.

The chain combines TRBV5-1 with TRBJ2-1; no clear D. With 2 bases removed from V and 0 bases from J, the gap between germline ends came to 12 bases. The CDR3 is made up of 16 amino acids. Germline values: CDR1 SGHRS, CDR2 YFSETQ. CDR3 sequence reads: CASSLLAASSYNEQFF. The CDR3 DNA reads as TGCGCCAGCAGCTTACTCGCGGCGAGCTCCTACAATGAGCAGTTCTTC. Full variable domain (rest looked up from reference TRBV5-1 and TRBJ2-1): KAGVTQTPRYLIKTRGQQVTLSCSPISGHRSVSWYQQTPGQGLQFLFEYFSETQRNKGNFPGRFSGRQFSNSRSEMNVSTLELGDSALYLCASSLLAASSYNEQFFGPGTRLTVL.

The J gene is TRBJ2-7, the V gene TRBV7-9; D gene ambiguous. V lost 5 bases and J lost 4, with 24 bases in between. Germline V CDR1 and CDR2: SEHNR, FQNEAQ (reference sequence). This CDR3 region has 17 residues. The CDR3 DNA reads TGTGCCAGCAGCCTGCCGTCCTCTGGGTTCCGACTTTACGAGCAGTACTTC. Its protein is CASSLPSSGFRLYEQYF.

This chain's CDR3 is CASSYSSGSTDTQYF. The CDR3 coding sequence is TGTGCCAGCAGTTACTCTAGCGGGAGCACAGATACGCAGTATTTT. This chain links TRBV6-5 with TRBJ2-3, with TRBD2 identical over 7 bases. Germline V gene lookup returns CDR1 MNHEY and CDR2 SVGAGI. With 0 bases clipped from V and 0 bases from J, the junction kept 0 bases outside the gene matches. The CDR3 is made up of 15 amino acids.

The chain is built from TRBV28 and TRBJ1-4; no firm D call. CDR3 length: 15 residues. V lost 6 bases to trimming and J lost 4 bases, with 15 bases between them. In germline, CDR1 is MDHEN, CDR2 SYDVKM. The CDR3 spells CASRSVLFNNEKLFF. In DNA, the CDR3 is TGTGCCAGCAGGTCCGTGCTATTTAATAATGAAAAACTGTTTTTT. Using reference TRBV28 and TRBJ1-4 for the parts outside the CDR3, the full variable domain is DVKVTQSSRYLVKRTGEKVFLECVQDMDHENMFWYRQDPGLGLRLIYFSYDVKMKEKGDIPEGYSVSREKKERFSLILESASTNQTSMYLCASRSVLFNNEKLFFGSGTQLSVL.

V gene TRBV11-2 combines with J gene TRBJ2-7; a possible D gene is TRBD2 (6 bases). CDR1 is SGHAT, CDR2 FQNNGV, per germline. V was clipped by 3 bases and J by 3 bases, with 6 bases between them. The CDR3 sequence is 12 residues long. The CDR3 region has the DNA TGTGCCAGCAGCTTCGGGGGCTACGAGCAGTACTTC. Translated, it gives CASSFGGYEQYF.

The chain is built from TRBV2 and TRBJ2-5; D remains ambiguous. The V and J ends lost 0 bases and 11 bases respectively, with 13 bases between them. Per germline, CDR1 SNHLY and CDR2 FYNNEI. The CDR3 is made up of 13 amino acids. This CDR3 is CASSEARQVGQYF. DNA of the CDR3: TGTGCCAGCAGTGAAGCTCGGCAGGTTGGGCAGTACTTC. The full variable domain, rest sourced from reference TRBV2 and TRBJ2-5, is EPEVTQTPSHQVTQMGQEVILRCVPISNHLYFYWYRQILGQKVEFLVSFYNNEISEKSEIFDDQFSVERPDGSNFTLKIRSTKLEDSAMYFCASSEARQVGQYFGPGTRLLVL.

The chain has TRBV19 and TRBJ1-5; D is possibly TRBD1 (5 bases). In germline, CDR1 is LNHDA, CDR2 SQIVND (reference sequence). Deletions cut 5 bases from V and 1 base from J, with 18 bases between. The CDR3 covers 17 residues. The CDR3 DNA follows: TGTGCCAGTAGTGGCGGGGCTTCGACGGGCAGCAATCAGCCCCAGCATTTT. It codes for CASSGGASTGSNQPQHF.

The chain couples TRBV10-3 to TRBJ2-5; D gene uncertain. Germline lookup yields CDR1 ENHRY and CDR2 SYGVKD. Trimming left V 3 bases short and J 3 bases short, with 14 bases between. The length of the CDR3 is 15 residues. The CDR3 nucleotides are TGTGCCATCAGTGATTGGGCAGACCAAGAAGAGACCCAGTACTTC. Translated, it gives CAISDWADQEETQYF.

The chain recombines TRBV28 with TRBJ2-7; 10 bases agree with TRBD2. This CDR3 spans 14 amino acids. V was pared by 8 bases and J by 4 bases, with 8 bases of the junction left unmatched. CDR1 is MDHEN, CDR2 SYDVKM, per germline. The CDR3 sequence: CASLNPSGSYEQYF. CDR3 nucleotides: TGTGCCAGCCTCAATCCTAGCGGGAGTTACGAGCAGTACTTC.

The rearrangement joins TRBV6-1 to TRBJ1-5; 8 bases are a match to TRBD1. V was clipped by 6 bases and J by 0 bases; unmatched bases: 4. The CDR3 is made up of 15 amino acids. CDR1 and CDR2 from the germline V gene are MNHNS and SASEGT. CDR3 nucleotides: TGTGCCAGCAGAGGGACAGGCCTTAGCAATCAGCCCCAGCATTTT. Protein product: CASRGTGLSNQPQHF.

This rearrangement joins TRBV4-1 to TRBJ1-4, with D possibly TRBD1 on 6 matching bases. Germline V CDR1 and CDR2: MGHRA, YSYEKL. The CDR3 is 15 residues long. The V end was cut by 2 bases, the J end by 2 bases, with 9 bases between. DNA for the CDR3: TGCGCCAGCAGCCAACCGGGACACACTAATGAAAAACTGTTTTTT. It specifies CASSQPGHTNEKLFF.

The rearrangement links TRBV28 to TRBJ1-2, with a weak D call TRBD1 (5 bases). This CDR3 has 13 residues. Germline V gene lookup returns CDR1 MDHEN and CDR2 SYDVKM. Trimming cost V 8 bases and J 5 bases, with 15 bases left between them. This CDR3 reads CASQIGQGYGYTF. CDR3 coding DNA: TGTGCCAGCCAAATAGGGCAGGGATATGGCTACACCTTC.

The J gene is TRBJ1-3, the V gene TRBV11-3; D remains unclear. Trimming took 5 bases from V and 0 from J, leaving 5 bases between them. Germline V CDR1 and CDR2: SGHNT, YENEEA. This CDR3 is 13 amino acids long. The CDR3 region is CASSPGSGNTIYF. DNA of the CDR3: TGTGCCAGCAGCCCCGGCTCTGGAAACACCATATATTTT.

The rearrangement links TRBV5-1 to TRBJ2-2; unclear D gene. The ends were cut back, 5 bases at V and 7 bases at J, with 6 bases in the middle. CDR3 length equals 11 residues. Germline loops: CDR1 SGHRS, CDR2 YFSETQ. The CDR3 loop is CASRSGGELFF. DNA for the CDR3: TGCGCCAGCAGATCCGGCGGGGAGCTGTTTTTT.

The V and J genes are TRBV2 and TRBJ2-1; D possibly corresponds to TRBD1 (6 bases). CDR1 and CDR2 from the germline V gene are SNHLY and FYNNEI. There are 16 residues in the CDR3. Trimming removed 1 base at V and 2 bases at J, with 12 bases between. CDR3 nucleotides: TGTGCCAGCAGTGAAGACAGGGCAGTTCCCTACAATGAGCAGTTCTTC. Encoded protein: CASSEDRAVPYNEQFF.

The chain combines TRBV2 with TRBJ2-1; D perhaps matches TRBD1 (7 bases). The CDR3 totals 19 residues. V lost 3 bases and J 3 bases, leaving 24 bases between the germline ends. CDR1 SNHLY and CDR2 FYNNEI come from the germline V gene. The CDR3 protein is CASSDWDTRGRDSYNEQFF. CDR3 in DNA: TGTGCCAGCAGTGACTGGGATACGAGGGGGCGGGATAGCTACAATGAGCAGTTCTTC.

The V gene is TRBV5-1, the J gene TRBJ2-7; 10 nucleotides agree with TRBD1. CDR1 SGHRS and CDR2 YFSETQ come from the germline V gene. This CDR3 is 14 amino acids long. The junction had 4 bases not matched to a gene; V was cut back by 4 bases and J by 3 bases. CDR3 nucleotide sequence: TGCGCCAGCAGCAGGGACAGGGGAAGCTACGAGCAGTACTTC. Encoded protein: CASSRDRGSYEQYF.

The chain recombines TRBV20-1 with TRBJ2-3; unclear D gene. The germline gives CDR1 DFQATT, CDR2 SNEGSKA (reference sequence). CDR3 length: 11 amino acids. Trimming stripped 8 bases from V and 1 base from J, with 7 bases between. This CDR3 is CSRRGTDTQYF. DNA for the CDR3: TGCAGTCGTCGGGGCACAGATACGCAGTATTTT.

J is TRBJ1-3 and V is TRBV28; D possibly corresponds to TRBD1 (5 bases). The CDR3 consists of 16 residues. Trimming removed 2 bases at V and 2 bases at J, with 13 bases between. Germline V gene sequence: CDR1 MDHEN, CDR2 SYDVKM. The CDR3 sequence is CASSLALEGTGNTIYF. The CDR3 nucleotides are TGTGCCAGCAGTTTAGCTCTGGAGGGGACTGGAAACACCATATATTTT.